These 27 T cell receptor beta chains came from one sample sequenced in a study of beta chain features in type 1 diabetes. As every portion of the isolated RNA was reverse transcribed, the sequencing read expressed TCRB transcripts. Using immunoSEQ multiplex PCR, the repertoire was profiled, and TCRdb retains in-frame clones only, with some absent. Among about 360,000 clones listed, approximately 12% were seen once. Sequences were obtained from naive CD4+ T cells from blood. The receptor source for this set is a man aged 18-30 years in good health.

This clone was counted only a few times. The chain joins TRBV2 to TRBJ2-1; D possibly corresponds to TRBD2 (5 bases). V was shortened by 8 bases and J by 7 bases, with 15 bases between the two germline ends. This CDR3 contains 13 residues. Germline V gives CDR1 SNHLY, CDR2 FYNNEI. The CDR3 sequence: CASGELVVNEQFF. In DNA, the CDR3 is TGTGCCAGCGGCGAACTAGTGGTAAATGAGCAGTTCTTC.

V is TRBV7-3 and J is TRBJ2-3; 10 positions agree with TRBD2. J was trimmed by 10 bases and V by 5 bases; bases with no gene match: 15. Germline CDR1 and CDR2: SGHTA and FQGTGA. The CDR3 has 16 amino acids. The CDR3 DNA reads as TGTGCCAGCAGCCCCGTGGGGGGGACTAGCGATGCTTCGCAGTATTTT. It is translated as CASSPVGGTSDASQYF.

This chain uses TRBV28 with TRBJ1-1, with D hard to call. The V gene lost 1 base and the J gene lost 4 bases, with 10 bases spanning the gap. The CDR3 is made up of 14 amino acids. CDR1 and CDR2 (germline): MDHEN, SYDVKM. The CDR3 DNA is TGTGCCAGCAGTTTATCCCGGGGTAGCACTGAAGCTTTCTTT. Translating it yields CASSLSRGSTEAFF.

This clone showed up just a few times. V and J are TRBV11-2 and TRBJ2-1; D uncertain. Germline V gene data show CDR1 as SGHAT and CDR2 as FQNNGV. The CDR3 covers 15 residues. Between the trimmed V and J ends, which lost 3 bases and 0 bases, there was a span of 9 bases. In nucleotides, the CDR3 is TGTGCCAGCAGCTTTTTGCGTGGCTCCTACAATGAGCAGTTCTTC. The encoded protein is CASSFLRGSYNEQFF.

The chain recombines TRBV4-3 with TRBJ2-7, with TRBD1 matching over 9 bases. This CDR3 has 17 amino acids. Losses at the gene ends were 1 base for V and 2 bases for J; bases not matched to a gene: 9. The germline V gene has CDR1 LGHNA and CDR2 YSLEER. This CDR3 reads CASSQGGPGQGTYEQYF. The CDR3 nucleotides read TGCGCCAGCAGCCAAGGGGGCCCGGGACAGGGCACCTACGAGCAGTACTTC.

V is TRBV5-1 and J is TRBJ1-1, with a tentative D call TRBD1 (6 bases). V was cut by 0 bases and J by 4 bases, with 16 bases left in between. Germline CDR1 is SGHRS and CDR2 is YFSETQ. The CDR3 spans 16 residues. In DNA, the CDR3 is TGCGCCAGCAGCTTGGTATTGGGGGGGCTCGGCACTGAAGCTTTCTTT. Its translation is CASSLVLGGLGTEAFF.

This clone was recorded a few times. The rearrangement joins TRBV5-4 to TRBJ2-5; 11 bases map to TRBD2. Trimming at V came to 4 bases and at J to 4 bases, leaving 6 bases not matched to a gene. This CDR3 is 15 amino acids long. The germline V gene has CDR1 SGHNT and CDR2 YYREEE (reference sequence). As DNA, the CDR3 is TGTGCCAGCAGCGCCCGACTAGCGGGGATAGAGACCCAGTACTTC. Residues: CASSARLAGIETQYF.

The rearrangement joins TRBV5-4 to TRBJ2-7; 7 positions agree with TRBD1. V shed 4 bases, J shed 2 bases, and the junction held 3 bases outside the gene matches. Looked up from germline, CDR1 is SGHNT and CDR2 is YYREEE (reference sequence). The CDR3 loop spans 13 amino acids. CDR3: CASSPQGPYEQYF. The DNA of the CDR3 is TGTGCCAGCAGCCCACAGGGGCCCTACGAGCAGTACTTC. Combining the CDR3 with reference TRBV5-4 and TRBJ2-7 gives the whole variable domain ETGVTQSPTHLIKTRGQQVTLRCSSQSGHNTVSWYQQALGQGPQFIFQYYREEENGRGNFPPRFSGLQFPNYSSELNVNALELDDSALYLCASSPQGPYEQYFGPGTRLTVT.

The chain recombines TRBV28 with TRBJ1-5; D remains unclear. The CDR3 runs 16 residues. Germline loops: CDR1 MDHEN, CDR2 SYDVKM. The V end lost 3 bases, the J end lost 3 bases, and 15 bases lay between the germline ends. In nucleotides, the CDR3 is TGTGCCAGCAGTTTGAGGCGCGGAATAAACAATCAGCCCCAGCATTTT. Protein sequence: CASSLRRGINNQPQHF. Full variable domain (rest looked up from reference TRBV28 and TRBJ1-5): DVKVTQSSRYLVKRTGEKVFLECVQDMDHENMFWYRQDPGLGLRLIYFSYDVKMKEKGDIPEGYSVSREKKERFSLILESASTNQTSMYLCASSLRRGINNQPQHFGDGTRLSIL.

The chain links TRBV19 to TRBJ2-1; D gene uncertain. CDR1 and CDR2 from the germline V gene are LNHDA and SQIVND (reference sequence). The V and J ends lost 3 bases and 3 bases respectively, with 9 bases between them. There are 14 residues in the CDR3. The CDR3 DNA reads TGTGCCAGTAGTATTTCTCTCCGCTACAATGAGCAGTTCTTC. Its translation: CASSISLRYNEQFF.

In this sample, this clone turned up a few times. This sequence joins TRBV30 and TRBJ1-3, with a weak D call TRBD1 (5 bases). Germline V gene sequence: CDR1 GTSNPN, CDR2 SVGIG (reference sequence). V was clipped by 8 bases and J by 0 bases, with 8 bases between them. The length of the CDR3 is 12 residues. CDR3 region: CAGGLSGNTIYF. The DNA of the CDR3 is TGTGCCGGGGGACTCTCTGGAAACACCATATATTTT.

The chain uses TRBV4-3 and TRBJ2-3; 10 bases are shared with TRBD2. The J segment lost 4 bases and the V segment lost 4 bases, leaving 8 bases of the junction unmatched. Germline assignment: CDR1 LGHNA and CDR2 YSLEER. CDR3 length equals 16 residues. In DNA, the CDR3 is TGCGCCAGCAGCCCAAACCTACTAGCGGGGTCAGATACGCAGTATTTT. As protein: CASSPNLLAGSDTQYF.

The gene calls are TRBV7-2 and TRBJ2-7; D is ambiguous. The germline V gene encodes CDR1 SGHTA and CDR2 FQGNSA. Trimming removed 3 bases from V and 1 base from J, with 10 bases in between. The CDR3 has 14 residues. CDR3 residues: CASSFFVQSYEQYF. In nucleotides, the CDR3 is TGTGCCAGCAGCTTCTTCGTCCAGTCCTACGAGCAGTACTTC.

The chain is built from TRBV7-8 and TRBJ2-2; 8 bases are shared with TRBD1. The CDR3 totals 15 residues. J gave up 6 bases and V 5 bases, and 8 bases lay outside the gene matches. Germline CDR1 reads SGHVS; CDR2 reads FQNEAQ. CDR3 sequence (DNA): TGTGCCAGCAGCCTAAGGACAGGGCTCGCCGGGGAGCTGTTTTTT. This codes for CASSLRTGLAGELFF.

This chain connects TRBV5-6 to TRBJ1-1; no clear D. The CDR3 has 11 amino acids. V was shortened by 0 bases and J by 8 bases, with 5 bases between the two germline ends. Per the germline V gene, CDR1 is SGHDT and CDR2 is YYEEEE. Here the CDR3 reads CASSLGGEAFF. The CDR3 nucleotides read TGTGCCAGCAGCTTGGGCGGGGAAGCTTTCTTT.

This clone has more than one count but fewer than ten. The chain combines TRBV6-1 with TRBJ2-7, with TRBD1 matching over 8 bases. Losses at the gene ends were 6 bases for V and 1 base for J; bases not matched to a gene: 8. Germline loops: CDR1 MNHNS, CDR2 SASEGT. This CDR3 comprises 15 residues. The chain's CDR3 is CASRDRDRLSYEQYF. The DNA for the CDR3 is TGTGCCAGCAGGGACCGGGACAGGTTATCCTACGAGCAGTACTTC.

This clone has more than one count but fewer than ten. The rearrangement joins TRBV5-1 to TRBJ1-6, with D perhaps matching TRBD1 (5 bases). This CDR3 has 15 residues. Looked up from germline, CDR1 is SGHRS and CDR2 is YFSETQ. Trimming took 4 bases from V and 8 from J, leaving 16 bases between them. The CDR3 nucleotides read TGCGCCAGCAGCGACGGGATCGGGGGTCATTCACCCCTCCACTTT. Translation: CASSDGIGGHSPLHF.

This clone came up a few times. The chain couples TRBV5-1 to TRBJ2-7; TRBD1 matches 12 bases. The length of the CDR3 is 15 residues. The J segment lost 6 bases and the V segment lost 2 bases, leaving 6 bases of the junction unmatched. Germline V gene lookup returns CDR1 SGHRS and CDR2 YFSETQ. The CDR3 nucleotides read TGCGCCAGCAGCTTTGCCGGGACAGGGGGCGGCGAGCAGTACTTC. This translates into CASSFAGTGGGEQYF.

The sample holds a few counts of this clone. The sample has other DNA sequences that encode this CDR3 too. J is TRBJ2-7 and V is TRBV7-2, with 7 bases aligning to TRBD1. V lost 3 bases to trimming and J lost 2 bases; unmatched junction nucleotides: 1. Germline values: CDR1 SGHTA, CDR2 FQGNSA. CDR3 length: 13 amino acids. The CDR3 here is CASSFGQAYEQYF. The CDR3 nucleotides read TGTGCCAGCAGCTTTGGACAGGCCTACGAGCAGTACTTC.

The J gene is TRBJ2-5, the V gene TRBV27, with a possible D match to TRBD1 (6 bases). This CDR3 contains 15 residues. Germline V gene sequence: CDR1 MNHEY, CDR2 SMNVEV (reference sequence). The V end lost 4 bases, the J end lost 2 bases, and 14 bases lay between the germline ends. The CDR3 region has the DNA TGTGCCAGCAGTTCTTCAGGGGTATGGCAAGAGACCCAGTACTTC. Translation: CASSSSGVWQETQYF.

This clone was found a few times. The chain uses TRBV6-6 and TRBJ1-6, with no clear D. Germline CDR1 MNHNY, CDR2 SVGAGI (reference sequence). Trimming removed 0 bases from V and 9 bases from J, with 9 bases in between. This CDR3 contains 14 residues. In nucleotides, the CDR3 is TGTGCCAGCAGTTACTCCCCGGGAAGTTCACCCCTCCACTTT. It yields the protein CASSYSPGSSPLHF.

The V call is TRBV6-6, the J call TRBJ2-3; 9 nucleotides agree with TRBD2. The CDR3 contains 15 residues. Trimming at V came to 6 bases and at J to 2 bases, leaving 6 bases not matched to a gene. CDR1 and CDR2 (germline): MNHNY, SVGAGI (reference sequence). The CDR3 DNA is TGTGCCAGCAGGTACAGCGGGGGGACCACAGATACGCAGTATTTT. As protein: CASRYSGGTTDTQYF.

The J gene is TRBJ1-1, the V gene TRBV9; the match to TRBD1 covers 8 bases. The V and J ends lost 4 bases and 7 bases, in that order; junction bases with no gene match: 9. The CDR3 extends over 14 amino acids. Per germline, CDR1 SGDLS and CDR2 YYNGEE. The CDR3 reads CASSFAGGFGEAFF. The CDR3 DNA reads as TGTGCCAGCAGCTTTGCAGGGGGCTTTGGTGAAGCTTTCTTT.

J is TRBJ2-1 and V is TRBV30; 9 bases fit TRBD1. Germline lookup yields CDR1 GTSNPN and CDR2 SVGIG (reference sequence). The CDR3 sequence is 11 residues long. Trimming took 8 bases from V and 9 from J; bases not matched to a gene: 5. Written as DNA, the CDR3 is TGTGCCGGGGACAGGGTCACTGAGCAGTTCTTC. It is translated as CAGDRVTEQFF.

The chain uses TRBV12-2 and TRBJ2-5; whether TRBD1, the table's D call, matches the DNA was not checked. TRBV12-2 represents a pseudogene. This CDR3 region has 14 residues. The CDR3 DNA follows: TGTGCAAGTCGCCAGACGGACAGTCAAGAGACCCAGTACTTC. It encodes CASRQTDSQETQYF.

This clone occurred a few times. The V gene is TRBV4-3, the J gene TRBJ2-2; D is perhaps TRBD2 (5 bases). Between the trimmed V and J ends, which lost 0 bases and 0 bases, there was a span of 20 bases. This CDR3 comprises 20 residues. Germline CDR1 and CDR2: LGHNA and YSLEER. Here the CDR3 reads CASSQDIPKRANTNTGELFF. The DNA of the CDR3 is TGCGCCAGCAGCCAAGATATACCGAAGAGGGCTAATACGAACACCGGGGAGCTGTTTTTT.

This clone was observed a few times. J is TRBJ2-1 and V is TRBV5-6; weak D call: TRBD2 (5 bases). CDR1 and CDR2 from the germline V gene are SGHDT and YYEEEE. CDR3 length: 13 residues. Trimming removed 2 bases at V and 9 bases at J, with 12 bases between. The CDR3 reads CASSFTRESEQFF. The CDR3, as DNA: TGTGCCAGCAGCTTCACACGGGAAAGTGAGCAGTTCTTC. The whole variable domain, filled in from reference TRBV5-6 and TRBJ2-1, reads DAGVTQSPTHLIKTRGQQVTLRCSPKSGHDTVSWYQQALGQGPQFIFQYYEEEERQRGNFPDRFSGHQFPNYSSELNVNALLLGDSALYLCASSFTRESEQFFGPGTRLTVL.